This T cell receptor beta chain was documented in a study of T cell changes during pregnancy in multiple sclerosis. The method was immunoSEQ multiplex PCR; TCRdb's version includes in-frame clones alone and lacks a portion of them. Here the sample spans more than 7,500 clones, about 89% being singletons. Trimming removed 2 bases at V and 8 bases at J, with 16 bases between. CDR3 length: 15 amino acids. In germline, CDR1 is SGHKS, CDR2 YYEKEE (reference sequence). The chain carries TRBV5-5 and TRBJ1-4, with D perhaps matching TRBD1 (5 bases). The sample consisted of CD8+ T cells from peripheral blood mononuclear cells, taken in the first trimester of pregnancy. This TCR derives from a female donor in good health, enrolled as a control in a pregnancy study. Here the CDR3 DNA reads TGTGCCAGCAGCTTTGGAGGGGAAGCTGGGGAAAAACTGTTTTTT. Amino acids: CASSFGGEAGEKLFF.